Each of the 26 T cell receptor beta chains below was sequenced from the same sample in a study of blood T cell repertoires in COVID-19 (TCRdb year 2020). Libraries were prepared through the immunoSEQ multiplex PCR assay. The table comes from immuneACCESS by way of TCRdb, which keeps in-frame sequences with V and J called. Part of the clones is missing from these tables; in studies checked, under half for an unresolved V gene and the rest for unknown reasons. The sample has 250,000 or so clones on record, 80% to 90% of them singletons. The ten largest clones represent 6.2% of the sample. The sequencing sample was made of peripheral blood. The receptors shown here come from a man aged 60 to 75 with acute or convalescent COVID-19.

This chain connects TRBV24-1 to TRBJ1-1; TRBD1 matches 8 bases. V was pared by 3 bases and J by 8 bases, with 4 bases of the junction left unmatched. This CDR3 region has 13 residues. CDR1 is KGHDR, CDR2 SFDVKD, per germline. CDR3 residues: CATSDPRGQEAFF. The CDR3 region has the DNA TGTGCCACCAGTGATCCCAGGGGGCAGGAAGCTTTCTTT.

The V and J genes are TRBV11-2 and TRBJ2-7; 7 bases align to TRBD1. Per the germline V gene, CDR1 is SGHAT and CDR2 is FQNNGV. CDR3 length equals 15 residues. V shed 5 bases and J 0 bases; nucleotides not matched to a gene: 7. The DNA of the CDR3 is TGTGCCAGCAGCACCGGACAGGCCGCCTCCTACGAGCAGTACTTC. Protein: CASSTGQAASYEQYF.

This chain connects TRBV4-3 to TRBJ2-7, with 10 positions matching TRBD2. Germline V gene sequence: CDR1 LGHNA, CDR2 YSLEER. CDR3 length: 16 residues. Trimming cost V 1 base and J 5 bases; bases outside gene matches: 8. CDR3 amino acids: CASSQGPAGGSDEQYF. CDR3 sequence (DNA): TGCGCCAGCAGCCAAGGTCCAGCGGGAGGGTCGGACGAGCAGTACTTC.

This rearrangement joins TRBV11-3 to TRBJ2-1, with D perhaps TRBD2 (5 bases). In germline, CDR1 is SGHNT, CDR2 YENEEA. The CDR3 spans 17 residues. V was cut by 5 bases and J by 6 bases, with 23 bases left in between. The CDR3 here is CASSPGREGHLINEQFF. The CDR3 bases are TGTGCCAGCAGCCCGGGTCGGGAAGGTCATCTGATCAATGAGCAGTTCTTC.

The V gene is TRBV7-2, the J gene TRBJ2-7, with D unresolved. Trimming took off 1 base at V and 2 bases at J, with 9 bases between the two ends. The length of the CDR3 is 14 residues. CDR1 and CDR2 from the germline V gene are SGHTA and FQGNSA. The CDR3 nucleotides are TGTGCCAGCAGCTTAGGGGCAGTTACCTACGAGCAGTACTTC. Protein sequence: CASSLGAVTYEQYF.

The chain combines TRBV5-1 with TRBJ2-7; TRBD2 might be the D (5 bases). The CDR3 contains 16 residues. Germline CDR1 and CDR2: SGHRS and YFSETQ. V was cut by 5 bases and J by 0 bases, with 18 bases left in between. CDR3 sequence: CASRPRAGGSSYEQYF. The CDR3 DNA sequence: TGCGCCAGCAGGCCGCGGGCCGGCGGTAGCTCCTACGAGCAGTACTTC.

This clone appeared once. The gene calls are TRBV5-1 and TRBJ1-2; TRBD1 matches at 7 bases. The CDR3 contains 13 residues. CDR1 and CDR2 (germline): SGHRS, YFSETQ. The J segment lost 7 bases and the V segment lost 4 bases, leaving 7 bases of the junction unmatched. DNA for the CDR3: TGCGCCAGCAGCCCGGGGACAGCGTCTGGCTACACCTTC. The encoded protein is CASSPGTASGYTF.

The chain combines TRBV28 with TRBJ2-1, with TRBD1 identical over 8 bases. The CDR3 has 15 residues. V trimming: 6 bases; J trimming: 5 bases; junction bases outside the gene matches: 9. CDR1 is MDHEN, CDR2 SYDVKM, per germline. In DNA form, the CDR3 reads TGTGCCAGCAGACGTACGACAGGGGCGCACAATGAGCAGTTCTTC. Translating gives CASRRTTGAHNEQFF.

This chain links TRBV5-1 with TRBJ1-2; D might be TRBD1 (5 bases). Between the trimmed V and J ends, which lost 4 bases and 3 bases, there was a span of 10 bases. CDR1 is SGHRS, CDR2 YFSETQ, per germline. This CDR3 spans 13 amino acids. The DNA for the CDR3 is TGCGCCAGCAGCACGACAGTGGACTATGGCTACACCTTC. Translating gives CASSTTVDYGYTF.

The V call is TRBV12-3 or TRBV12-4, the J call TRBJ1-3; D unresolved. With 6 bases removed from V and 2 bases from J, the gap between germline ends came to 8 bases. The CDR3 runs to 13 residues. The CDR3, as DNA: TGTGCCAGCAGATTTACAGCTGGAAACACCATATATTTT. Translation: CASRFTAGNTIYF.

The CDR3 loop is CASSSYQGASSKGKLFF. CDR3 in DNA: TGTGCCAGTAGTTCATATCAGGGGGCGAGTTCGAAGGGAAAACTGTTTTTT. The chain couples TRBV19 to TRBJ1-4; 8 positions agree with TRBD1. The CDR3 has 17 residues. With 5 bases clipped from V and 10 bases from J, the junction kept 18 bases outside the gene matches. Germline V gene lookup returns CDR1 LNHDA and CDR2 SQIVND (reference sequence).

The chain joins TRBV4-1 to TRBJ1-6; D remains unclear. This CDR3 contains 20 residues. Germline V lookup: CDR1 MGHRA, CDR2 YSYEKL. V lost 0 bases to trimming and J lost 0 bases, with 18 bases between them. Written as DNA, the CDR3 is TGCGCCAGCAGCCAAGATGACAATGGAGGGAAGAGCTCCTATAATTCACCCCTCCACTTT. Its translation is CASSQDDNGGKSSYNSPLHF.

This chain connects TRBV7-2 to TRBJ2-7, with 11 positions matching TRBD2. V dropped 4 bases and J dropped 4; count of bases not matched to a gene: 6. The CDR3 is 15 residues long. Germline V gene sequence: CDR1 SGHTA, CDR2 FQGNSA. The CDR3 sequence is CASSSSGRIGYEQYF. As DNA, the CDR3 is TGTGCCAGCAGCTCTAGCGGGAGGATTGGTTACGAGCAGTACTTC. The whole variable domain, remainder taken from reference TRBV7-2 and TRBJ2-7, is GAGVSQSPSNKVTEKGKDVELRCDPISGHTALYWYRQSLGQGLEFLIYFQGNSAPDKSGLPSDRFSAERTGGSVSTLTIQRTQQEDSAVYLCASSSSGRIGYEQYFGPGTRLTVT.

This chain uses TRBV7-8 with TRBJ1-2; D might be TRBD1 (5 bases). This CDR3 is 16 amino acids long. V lost 4 bases and J lost 3, with 18 bases in between. The V gene's germline CDR1 is SGHVS and CDR2 FQNEAQ. The CDR3 DNA sequence: TGTGCCAGCAGCTGGGGTAGGGGACTCGGATACTATGGCTACACCTTC. Its protein is CASSWGRGLGYYGYTF.

This clone was seen only once. This sequence joins TRBV27 and TRBJ2-7; 8 bases agree with TRBD1. With 2 bases clipped from V and 2 bases from J, the junction kept 5 bases outside the gene matches. CDR3 length: 15 residues. From germline, CDR1 is MNHEY and CDR2 SMNVEV (reference sequence). In DNA, the CDR3 is TGTGCCAGCAGTTTAACGACAGGGGTGGCCTACGAGCAGTACTTC. Amino acid sequence: CASSLTTGVAYEQYF.

The CDR3 DNA is TGTGCCAGCAGCTTAAGTGGACAGGGTGGAACCGGGGAGCTGTTTTTT. It specifies CASSLSGQGGTGELFF. The chain employs TRBV7-3 and TRBJ2-2; 8 bases are a match to TRBD1. CDR1 is SGHTA and CDR2 is FQGTGA in the germline V gene. This CDR3 spans 16 amino acids. The J segment lost 5 bases and the V segment lost 1 base, leaving 6 bases of the junction unmatched.

The chain couples TRBV28 to TRBJ1-2; weak D call: TRBD1 (5 bases). The CDR3 is 13 residues long. Per the germline V gene, CDR1 is MDHEN and CDR2 is SYDVKM. The V gene lost 7 bases and the J gene lost 7 bases, with 16 bases spanning the gap. CDR3 sequence reads: CASTLTRGFGYTF. In DNA, the CDR3 is TGTGCCAGCACCTTAACGCGGGGGTTTGGCTACACCTTC.

The V call is TRBV27, the J call TRBJ1-6; D gene uncertain. The V gene's germline CDR1 is MNHEY and CDR2 SMNVEV (reference sequence). The CDR3 has 12 amino acids. Trimming took off 5 bases at V and 6 bases at J, with 5 bases between the two ends. This chain's CDR3 is CASSPVNSPLHF. The CDR3 bases are TGTGCCAGCAGTCCAGTTAATTCACCCCTCCACTTT.

The rearrangement uses TRBV6-5 and TRBJ2-1; 10 bases map to TRBD2. The CDR3 is 15 residues long. The J segment lost 5 bases and the V segment lost 6 bases, leaving 7 bases of the junction unmatched. Looked up from germline, CDR1 is MNHEY and CDR2 is SVGAGI. CDR3 region: CASRVLAGRDNEQFF. The DNA for the CDR3 is TGTGCCAGCAGGGTACTAGCGGGAAGGGACAATGAGCAGTTCTTC.

V gene TRBV28 combines with J gene TRBJ2-3, with 8 bases fitting TRBD2. Trimming took 3 bases from V and 1 from J; bases not matched to a gene: 12. The CDR3 sequence is 18 residues long. Germline loops: CDR1 MDHEN, CDR2 SYDVKM. The CDR3, as DNA: TGTGCCAGCAGTTTCGGGCTTCCCCGACTAGCGCGCACAGATACGCAGTATTTT. Residues: CASSFGLPRLARTDTQYF.

V and J are TRBV7-2 and TRBJ1-3; D unclear. Germline assignment: CDR1 SGHTA and CDR2 FQGNSA. V gave up 5 bases and J gave up 0 bases, with 11 bases separating them. The CDR3 contains 15 residues. The CDR3 nucleotides read TGTGCCAGCAGCGCAACATTGGTCTCTGGAAACACCATATATTTT. Translation: CASSATLVSGNTIYF.

The V gene is TRBV11-3, the J gene TRBJ1-3; D is undetermined. V lost 4 bases, J lost 4 bases, and 8 bases lay in between. The CDR3 extends over 13 amino acids. Germline-derived CDR1 and CDR2 are SGHNT and YENEEA. Here the CDR3 reads CASSSKRGNTIYF. The CDR3 DNA sequence: TGTGCCAGCAGCTCCAAACGGGGAAACACCATATATTTT.

The chain employs TRBV4-3 and TRBJ2-1, with TRBD2 matching over 7 bases. The CDR3 runs 16 residues. With V trimmed by 1 base and J by 6 bases, 9 bases remained unmatched. Germline V gives CDR1 LGHNA, CDR2 YSLEER. CDR3 in amino acids: CASSQVPSGGRNEQFF. The CDR3, as DNA: TGCGCCAGCAGCCAAGTTCCTAGCGGTGGGCGCAATGAGCAGTTCTTC.

This chain connects TRBV11-2 to TRBJ1-4; D is possibly TRBD1 (5 bases). V was trimmed by 5 bases and J by 8 bases, leaving 15 bases between them. There are 14 residues in the CDR3. Per the germline V gene, CDR1 is SGHAT and CDR2 is FQNNGV. CDR3 coding DNA: TGTGCCAGCAGCCAGACTGCCCGGGGGGAAAAACTGTTTTTT. Amino acids: CASSQTARGEKLFF.

The chain has TRBV27 and TRBJ1-4; 10 nucleotides agree with TRBD1. V was pared by 6 bases and J by 6 bases, with 10 bases of the junction left unmatched. Germline V lookup: CDR1 MNHEY, CDR2 SMNVEV (reference sequence). This CDR3 contains 16 residues. The CDR3 DNA sequence: TGTGCCAGCAGATCCGGGACAGGGGTGCATTATGAAAAACTGTTTTTT. This codes for CASRSGTGVHYEKLFF.

The V and J genes are TRBV29-1 and TRBJ2-5; the D gene is possibly TRBD1 (5 bases). V lost 3 bases, J lost 3 bases, and 8 bases lay in between. The CDR3 loop spans 12 amino acids. CDR1 and CDR2 (germline): SQVTM, ANQGSEA. The chain's CDR3 is CSVDRQKETQYF. CDR3 DNA sequence: TGCAGCGTTGATAGACAGAAAGAGACCCAGTACTTC.